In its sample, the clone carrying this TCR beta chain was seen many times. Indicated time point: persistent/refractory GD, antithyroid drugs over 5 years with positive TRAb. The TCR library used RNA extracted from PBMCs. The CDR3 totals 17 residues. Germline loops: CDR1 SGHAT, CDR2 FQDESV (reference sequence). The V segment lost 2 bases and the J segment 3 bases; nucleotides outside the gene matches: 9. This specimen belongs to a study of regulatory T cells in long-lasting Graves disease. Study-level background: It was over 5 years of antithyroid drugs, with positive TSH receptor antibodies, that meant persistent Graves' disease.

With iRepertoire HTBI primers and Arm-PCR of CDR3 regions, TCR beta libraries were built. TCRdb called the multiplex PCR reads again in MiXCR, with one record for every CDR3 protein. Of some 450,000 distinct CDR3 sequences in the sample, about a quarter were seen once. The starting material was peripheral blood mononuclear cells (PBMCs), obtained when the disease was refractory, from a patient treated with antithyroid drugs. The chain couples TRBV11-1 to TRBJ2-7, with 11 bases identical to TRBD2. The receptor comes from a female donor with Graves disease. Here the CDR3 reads CASSLRIAGGILYEQYF. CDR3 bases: TGTGCCAGCAGCTTACGGATAGCGGGAGGGATACTCTACGAGCAGTACTTC.